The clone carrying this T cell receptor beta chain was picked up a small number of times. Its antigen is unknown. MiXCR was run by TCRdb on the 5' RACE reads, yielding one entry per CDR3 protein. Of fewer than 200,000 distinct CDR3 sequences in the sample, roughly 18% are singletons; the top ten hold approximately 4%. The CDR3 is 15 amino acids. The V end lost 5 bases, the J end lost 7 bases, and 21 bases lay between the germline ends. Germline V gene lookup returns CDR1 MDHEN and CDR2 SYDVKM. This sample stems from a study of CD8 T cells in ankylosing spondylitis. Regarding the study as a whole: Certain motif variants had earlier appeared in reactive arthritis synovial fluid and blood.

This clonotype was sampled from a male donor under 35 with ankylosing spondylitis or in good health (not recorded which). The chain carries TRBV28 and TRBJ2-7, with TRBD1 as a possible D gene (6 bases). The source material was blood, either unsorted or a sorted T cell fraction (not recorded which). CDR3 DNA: TGTGCCAGCAGTCTAGGCGGCTCACAGGGCTGGGAGCAGTACTTC. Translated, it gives CASSLGGSQGWEQYF.